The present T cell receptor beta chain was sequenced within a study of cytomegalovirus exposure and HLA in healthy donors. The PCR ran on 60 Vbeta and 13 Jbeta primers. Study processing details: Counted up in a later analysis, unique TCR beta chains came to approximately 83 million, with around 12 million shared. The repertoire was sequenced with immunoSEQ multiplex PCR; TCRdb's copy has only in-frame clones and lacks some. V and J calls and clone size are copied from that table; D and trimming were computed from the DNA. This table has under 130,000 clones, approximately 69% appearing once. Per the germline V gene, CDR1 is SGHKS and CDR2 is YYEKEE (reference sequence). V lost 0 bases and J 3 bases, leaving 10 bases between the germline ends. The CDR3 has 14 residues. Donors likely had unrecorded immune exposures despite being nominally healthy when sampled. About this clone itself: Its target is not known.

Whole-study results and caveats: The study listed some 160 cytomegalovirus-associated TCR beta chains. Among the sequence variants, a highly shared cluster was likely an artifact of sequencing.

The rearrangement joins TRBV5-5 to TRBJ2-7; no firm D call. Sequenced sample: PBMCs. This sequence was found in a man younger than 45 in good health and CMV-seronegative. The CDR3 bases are TGTGCCAGCAGCTTGGACGAGGTTCGCTACGAGCAGTACTTC. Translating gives CASSLDEVRYEQYF.